The 22 T cell receptor beta chains below were found in one sample sequenced in a study of technical replicates of blood from four donors. Profiled with immunoSEQ multiplex PCR; TCRdb holds only in-frame clones, not every one. The sample has under 85,000 clones, approximately 94% seen once. Specimen: T cells isolated from PBMCs. These receptors were collected from a human donor in good health.

CDR3 sequence: CASSLARGNEQFF. The CDR3 region has the DNA TGTGCCAGCAGCTTAGCTCGAGGAAATGAGCAGTTCTTC. V gene TRBV7-9 combines with J gene TRBJ2-1; D call uncertain. The V gene lost 0 bases and the J gene lost 7 bases, with 7 bases spanning the gap. Germline CDR1 is SEHNR and CDR2 is FQNEAQ (reference sequence). The length of the CDR3 is 13 residues.

The V gene is TRBV11-2, the J gene TRBJ2-3, with 11 bases fitting TRBD2. The CDR3 is 16 amino acids. In germline, CDR1 is SGHAT, CDR2 FQNNGV. V lost 5 bases, J lost 3 bases, and 7 bases stayed unmatched. The CDR3 loop reads CASSILLAGATDTQYF. The CDR3 nucleotides are TGTGCCAGCAGCATCTTACTAGCGGGGGCGACAGATACGCAGTATTTT.

This chain uses TRBV6-5 with TRBJ1-2; D possibly corresponds to TRBD1 (6 bases). Germline lookup yields CDR1 MNHEY and CDR2 SVGAGI. The length of the CDR3 is 14 residues. V lost 2 bases to trimming and J lost 6 bases, with 13 bases between them. In DNA, the CDR3 is TGTGCCAGCAGTTACGGGCCCCCAGGGGATGGCTACACCTTC. This codes for CASSYGPPGDGYTF.

V gene TRBV7-9 combines with J gene TRBJ1-1; 7 bases are a match to TRBD1. Trimming at V came to 6 bases and at J to 3 bases, leaving 16 bases not matched to a gene. The CDR3 is 17 residues long. Germline CDR1 reads SEHNR; CDR2 reads FQNEAQ (reference sequence). The CDR3 loop reads CASREDRWGALDTEAFF. DNA for the CDR3: TGTGCCAGCAGAGAGGACAGGTGGGGGGCCCTTGACACTGAAGCTTTCTTT.

The V call is TRBV5-1, the J call TRBJ2-7, with D possibly matching TRBD2 (6 bases). The CDR3 extends over 16 amino acids. Germline V gene sequence: CDR1 SGHRS, CDR2 YFSETQ. Trimming shortened V by 0 bases and J by 3 bases, and 16 bases separated the two germline ends. For the CDR3, the DNA is TGCGCCAGCAGCTTGGCCGTCGGGGGAAAGAGCTACGAGCAGTACTTC. Protein sequence: CASSLAVGGKSYEQYF.

The chain has TRBV28 and TRBJ1-2, with D maybe TRBD1 (5 bases). Germline values: CDR1 MDHEN, CDR2 SYDVKM. V dropped 6 bases and J dropped 1 base, with 24 bases sitting between them. The CDR3 has 18 residues. The CDR3 here is CASSSIGRDRDGNYGYTF. The CDR3 DNA sequence: TGTGCCAGCAGCTCAATAGGGAGGGACCGGGACGGTAACTATGGCTACACCTTC.

In the case of this clone: The junction and the germline gene differ at one end; a read error may be behind it. The J gene is TRBJ2-3, the V gene TRBV5-4; D not resolved. Looked up from germline, CDR1 is SGHNT and CDR2 is YYREEE (reference sequence). CDR3 size: 13 residues. CDR3 region: CASSRAGTDTQYF. CDR3 nucleotides: TGTGCCAGCAGCCGTGCAGGCACCGATACGCAGTATTTT. The variable domain in full, completed from reference TRBV5-4 and TRBJ2-3, reads ETGVTQSPTHLIKTRGQQVTLRCSSQSGHNTVSWYQQALGQGPQFIFQYYREEENGRGNFPPRFSGLQFPNYSSELNVNALELDDSALYLCASSRAGTDTQYFGPGTRLTVL.

J is TRBJ1-2 and V is TRBV27, with 9 bases aligning to TRBD1. J gave up 6 bases and V 5 bases, and 16 bases lay outside the gene matches. Germline loops: CDR1 MNHEY, CDR2 SMNVEV (reference sequence). CDR3 length equals 17 residues. CDR3 DNA: TGTGCCAGCAGTCCGCTACATAGACAGGGGGGGAAGGATGGCTACACCTTC. Its translation: CASSPLHRQGGKDGYTF.

This chain connects TRBV19 to TRBJ1-3, with TRBD1 identical over 8 bases. Germline assignment: CDR1 LNHDA and CDR2 SQIVND (reference sequence). The CDR3 is 17 amino acids. V trimming: 1 base; J trimming: 0 bases; junction bases outside the gene matches: 5. The CDR3 protein is CASSIGTGLNSGNTIYF. In DNA, the CDR3 is TGTGCCAGTAGTATAGGGACAGGGCTAAACTCTGGAAACACCATATATTTT.

The chain has TRBV9 and TRBJ2-7; no reliable D call. The CDR3 has 16 residues. V dropped 2 bases and J dropped 0 bases, with 15 bases sitting between them. Germline V gene data show CDR1 as SGDLS and CDR2 as YYNGEE. Here the CDR3 DNA reads TGTGCCAGCAGCGTTGGGCTTGAAGCCAGCTCCTACGAGCAGTACTTC. It specifies CASSVGLEASSYEQYF.

The chain couples TRBV28 to TRBJ2-5; TRBD1 agrees at 7 bases. Germline assignment: CDR1 MDHEN and CDR2 SYDVKM. The V and J ends lost 5 bases and 1 base, in that order; junction bases with no gene match: 7. The CDR3 is made up of 15 amino acids. The CDR3 sequence is CASSPQDRPQETQYF. The DNA of the CDR3 is TGTGCCAGCAGTCCACAGGACAGGCCCCAAGAGACCCAGTACTTC.

V and J are TRBV6-1 and TRBJ2-1; 10 bases line up with TRBD1. Germline assignment: CDR1 MNHNS and CDR2 SASEGT. CDR3 length: 15 amino acids. Trimming removed 3 bases from V and 10 bases from J; junction bases left unmatched: 9. The CDR3 bases are TGTGCCAGCAGTGACCGGGACAGGGGTAGCGCAGAGCAGTTCTTC. Protein sequence: CASSDRDRGSAEQFF.

The chain carries TRBV14 and TRBJ2-1; TRBD2 matches 12 bases. Germline CDR1 SGHDN, CDR2 FVKESK. CDR3 size: 18 residues. After removal of 1 base from V and 4 bases from J, the junction contained 8 bases not matched to a gene. The CDR3 DNA reads as TGTGCCAGCAGCCAAGGCCTAGCGGGAGGGCCGGGTTACAATGAGCAGTTCTTC. This sequence encodes CASSQGLAGGPGYNEQFF.

The chain has TRBV4-1 and TRBJ1-4; TRBD1 matches at 9 bases. Germline V CDR1 and CDR2: MGHRA, YSYEKL. This CDR3 region has 18 residues. V was clipped by 6 bases and J by 2 bases; unmatched bases: 13. The CDR3 DNA sequence: TGCGCCAGCAGTCCCGGGACAGGGTTTTTTGGTACTAATGAAAAACTGTTTTTT. This gives the protein CASSPGTGFFGTNEKLFF.

The rearrangement uses TRBV5-1 and TRBJ1-2, with no clear D. The CDR3 contains 12 residues. V lost 4 bases and J lost 4, with 8 bases in between. The germline gives CDR1 SGHRS, CDR2 YFSETQ. CDR3 sequence (DNA): TGCGCCAGCAGCGAGGGAGGCTATGGCTACACCTTC. Its translation: CASSEGGYGYTF.

In this sample, this clone turned up once. CDR3 DNA sequence: TGCGCCAGCAGCCAGGCGGGAGGGAGACTTCAAGAGACCCAGTACTTC. Protein product: CASSQAGGRLQETQYF. The V call is TRBV4-1, the J call TRBJ2-5; 9 bases fit TRBD2. Germline V gene lookup returns CDR1 MGHRA and CDR2 YSYEKL. The CDR3 has 16 residues. With V trimmed by 3 bases and J by 2 bases, 7 bases remained unmatched.

V gene TRBV19 combines with J gene TRBJ1-1; the match to TRBD1 covers 9 bases. This CDR3 comprises 15 residues. J was trimmed by 1 base and V by 6 bases; bases with no gene match: 6. Looked up from germline, CDR1 is LNHDA and CDR2 is SQIVND (reference sequence). As DNA, the CDR3 is TGTGCCAGTAGGCCGGGACAGGGTACGAACACTGAAGCTTTCTTT. It codes for CASRPGQGTNTEAFF. Full variable domain (rest looked up from reference TRBV19 and TRBJ1-1): DGGITQSPKYLFRKEGQNVTLSCEQNLNHDAMYWYRQDPGQGLRLIYYSQIVNDFQKGDIAEGYSVSREKKESFPLTVTSAQKNPTAFYLCASRPGQGTNTEAFFGQGTRLTVV.

V usage is TRBV7-9 and J usage is TRBJ1-6, with D perhaps matching TRBD1 (5 bases). The germline gives CDR1 SEHNR, CDR2 FQNEAQ (reference sequence). CDR3 length: 16 amino acids. The V end was cut by 2 bases, the J end by 1 base, with 9 bases between. For the CDR3, the DNA is TGTGCCAGCAGCTTAATAAGGGGTTCCTATAATTCACCCCTCCACTTT. Its translation: CASSLIRGSYNSPLHF.

The rearrangement links TRBV9 to TRBJ1-1, with TRBD1 identical over 7 bases. The ends lost 3 bases at V and 1 base at J; junction bases unmatched: 6. Germline CDR1 SGDLS, CDR2 YYNGEE. This CDR3 comprises 15 residues. The CDR3 nucleotides read TGTGCCAGCAGCGCCGAACAGGGGAGGAACACTGAAGCTTTCTTT. It yields the protein CASSAEQGRNTEAFF. Supplemented by reference TRBV9 and TRBJ1-1, the full variable domain reads DSGVTQTPKHLITATGQRVTLRCSPRSGDLSVYWYQQSLDQGLQFLIQYYNGEERAKGNILERFSAQQFPDLHSELNLSSLELGDSALYFCASSAEQGRNTEAFFGQGTRLTVV.

This clone is classed as medium-sized. This chain connects TRBV2 to TRBJ1-1; D unresolved. The germline CDR1 and CDR2 sequences are SNHLY and FYNNEI. The CDR3 runs 13 residues. V was shortened by 4 bases and J by 4 bases, with 10 bases between the two germline ends. The DNA for the CDR3 is TGTGCCAGCAGTGGGGCCCCATCCACTGAAGCTTTCTTT. Its protein product is CASSGAPSTEAFF.

For the CDR3, the DNA is TGCAGATGTGAGCGGGGCACCGAGCAGTTCTTC. This gives the protein CRCERGTEQFF. The chain has TRBV20-1 and TRBJ2-1, with 7 bases fitting TRBD2. The CDR3 is 11 residues long. CDR1 is DFQATT, CDR2 SNEGSKA, per germline (reference sequence).

The chain combines TRBV7-9 with TRBJ1-2; the match to TRBD1 covers 8 bases. The CDR3 spans 18 residues. J gave up 3 bases and V 5 bases, and 17 bases lay outside the gene matches. The V gene's germline CDR1 is SEHNR and CDR2 FQNEAQ (reference sequence). For the CDR3, the DNA is TGTGCCAGCAGCAGGGCGACCAGGGGGCGCATCTCTTACTATGGCTACACCTTC. Translating gives CASSRATRGRISYYGYTF.